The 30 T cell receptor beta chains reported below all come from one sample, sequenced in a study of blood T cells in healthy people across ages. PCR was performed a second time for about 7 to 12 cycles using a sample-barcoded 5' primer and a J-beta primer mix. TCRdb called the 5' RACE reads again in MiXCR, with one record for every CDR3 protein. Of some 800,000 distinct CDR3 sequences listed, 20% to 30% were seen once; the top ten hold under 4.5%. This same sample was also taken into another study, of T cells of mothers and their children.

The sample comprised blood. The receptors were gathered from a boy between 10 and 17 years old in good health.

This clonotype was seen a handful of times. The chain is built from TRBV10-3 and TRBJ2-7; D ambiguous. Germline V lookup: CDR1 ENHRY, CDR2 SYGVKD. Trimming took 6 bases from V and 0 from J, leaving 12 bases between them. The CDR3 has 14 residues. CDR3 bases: TGTGCCATCAGGTCCGACTCATCCTCCTACGAGCAGTACTTC. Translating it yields CAIRSDSSSYEQYF.

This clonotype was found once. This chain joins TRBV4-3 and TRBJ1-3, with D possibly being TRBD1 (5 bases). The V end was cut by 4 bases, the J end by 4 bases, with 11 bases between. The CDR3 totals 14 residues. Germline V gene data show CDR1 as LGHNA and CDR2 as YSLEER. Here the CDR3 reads CASSPLGGGNTIYF. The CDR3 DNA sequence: TGCGCCAGCAGCCCCCTCGGGGGGGGAAACACCATATATTTT.

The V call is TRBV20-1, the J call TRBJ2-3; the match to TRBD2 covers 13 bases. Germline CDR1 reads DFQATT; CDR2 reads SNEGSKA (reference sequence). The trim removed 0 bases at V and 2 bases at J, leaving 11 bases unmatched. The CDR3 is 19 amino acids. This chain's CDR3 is CSARDKSRGLAGTTDTQYF. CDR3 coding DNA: TGCAGTGCTAGAGACAAATCTCGGGGACTAGCGGGAACCACAGATACGCAGTATTTT.

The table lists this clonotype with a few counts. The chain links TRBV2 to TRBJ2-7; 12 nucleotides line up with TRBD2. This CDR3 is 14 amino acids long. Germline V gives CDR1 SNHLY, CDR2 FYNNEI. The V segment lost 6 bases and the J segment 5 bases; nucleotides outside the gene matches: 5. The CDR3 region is CASRLAGGSHEQYF. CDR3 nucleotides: TGTGCCAGCAGGCTAGCGGGAGGGAGCCACGAGCAGTACTTC.

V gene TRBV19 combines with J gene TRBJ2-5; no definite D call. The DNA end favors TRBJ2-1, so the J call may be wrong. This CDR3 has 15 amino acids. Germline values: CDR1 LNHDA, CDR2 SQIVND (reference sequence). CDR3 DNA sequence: TGTGCCAGTAGTATAATCGCGGTTACCTACAATGAGCAGTTCTTC. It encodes CASSIIAVTYNEQFF.

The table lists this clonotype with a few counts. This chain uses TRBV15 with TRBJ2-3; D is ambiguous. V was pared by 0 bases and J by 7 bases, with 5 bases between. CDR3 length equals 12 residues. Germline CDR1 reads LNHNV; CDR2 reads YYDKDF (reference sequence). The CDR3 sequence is CATSRDGNTQYF. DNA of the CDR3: TGTGCCACCAGCAGAGATGGAAATACGCAGTATTTT.

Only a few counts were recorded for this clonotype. Written as DNA, the CDR3 is TGTGCCAGCAGCGTAGCTCCCGGGGCGAGCACTGAAGCTTTCTTT. This sequence encodes CASSVAPGASTEAFF. The rearrangement joins TRBV9 to TRBJ1-1; weak D call: TRBD1 (5 bases). V lost 0 bases and J lost 4, with 13 bases in between. The CDR3 consists of 15 residues. Germline values: CDR1 SGDLS, CDR2 YYNGEE.

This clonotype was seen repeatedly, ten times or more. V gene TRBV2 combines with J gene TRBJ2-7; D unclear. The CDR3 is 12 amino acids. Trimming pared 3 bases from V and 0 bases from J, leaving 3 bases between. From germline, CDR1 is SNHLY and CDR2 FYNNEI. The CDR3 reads CASSDYSYEQYF. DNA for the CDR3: TGTGCCAGCAGTGACTACTCCTACGAGCAGTACTTC.

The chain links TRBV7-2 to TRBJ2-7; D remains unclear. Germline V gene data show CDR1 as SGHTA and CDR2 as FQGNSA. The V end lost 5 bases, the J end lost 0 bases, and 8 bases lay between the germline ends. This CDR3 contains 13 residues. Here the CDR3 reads CASSPSVSYEQYF. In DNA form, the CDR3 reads TGTGCCAGCAGCCCCAGCGTCTCCTACGAGCAGTACTTC.

The DNA for the CDR3 is TGTGCCAGCAGGTCGACAAACACCGGGGAGCTGTTTTTT. Amino acid sequence: CASRSTNTGELFF. The genes are TRBV2 and TRBJ2-2; D unresolved. This CDR3 spans 13 amino acids. Germline V gene sequence: CDR1 SNHLY, CDR2 FYNNEI. Trimming cost V 6 bases and J 2 bases, with 7 bases left between them.

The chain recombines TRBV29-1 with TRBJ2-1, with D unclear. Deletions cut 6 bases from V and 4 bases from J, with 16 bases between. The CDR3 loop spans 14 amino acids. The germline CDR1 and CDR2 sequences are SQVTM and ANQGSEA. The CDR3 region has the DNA TGCAGCGTCTACCATTCGGGCGATTACAATGAGCAGTTCTTC. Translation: CSVYHSGDYNEQFF.

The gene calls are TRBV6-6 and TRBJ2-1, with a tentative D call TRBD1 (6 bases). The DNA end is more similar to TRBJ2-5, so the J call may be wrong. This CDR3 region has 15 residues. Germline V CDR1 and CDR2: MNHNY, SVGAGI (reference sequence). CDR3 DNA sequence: TGTGCCAGCAGCCTAGGGACACCTTCGGGGGAGACCCAGTACTTC. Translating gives CASSLGTPSGETQYF.

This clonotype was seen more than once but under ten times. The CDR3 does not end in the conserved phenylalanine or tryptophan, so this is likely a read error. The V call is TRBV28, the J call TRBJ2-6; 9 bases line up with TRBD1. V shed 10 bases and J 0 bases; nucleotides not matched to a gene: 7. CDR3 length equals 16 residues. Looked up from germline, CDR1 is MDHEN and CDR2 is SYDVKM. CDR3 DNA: TGTGCCACTGTCACAGGGGGCTCCTCTGGGGCCAACGTCCTGACTCTC. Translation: CATVTGGSSGANVLTL.

The CDR3 here is CASSQGQGFWEQYF. CDR3 coding DNA: TGTGCCAGCAGTCAGGGACAGGGGTTCTGGGAGCAGTACTTC. The chain uses TRBV6-6 and TRBJ2-7; 10 positions match TRBD1. The germline V gene encodes CDR1 MNHNY and CDR2 SVGAGI (reference sequence). The CDR3 contains 14 residues. V trimming: 5 bases; J trimming: 7 bases; junction bases outside the gene matches: 8.

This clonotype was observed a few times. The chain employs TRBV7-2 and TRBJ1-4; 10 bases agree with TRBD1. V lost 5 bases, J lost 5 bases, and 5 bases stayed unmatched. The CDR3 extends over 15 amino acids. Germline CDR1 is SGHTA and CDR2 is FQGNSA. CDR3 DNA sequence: TGTGCCAGCAGCAGGGACAGGGGAGAGAATGAAAAACTGTTTTTT. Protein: CASSRDRGENEKLFF.

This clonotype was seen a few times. The CDR3 DNA follows: TGCAGTGCTAGAGTTGGGACTAGCGCCAACTACGAGCAGTACTTC. It translates to CSARVGTSANYEQYF. The chain couples TRBV20-1 to TRBJ2-7, with 10 bases fitting TRBD2. Trimming removed 1 base from V and 3 bases from J; junction bases left unmatched: 6. The CDR3 is 15 amino acids. Germline V lookup: CDR1 DFQATT, CDR2 SNEGSKA (reference sequence).

The CDR3 protein is CASSLDLPSTDTQYF. CDR3 DNA sequence: TGCGCCAGCAGCTTGGATCTTCCTAGCACAGATACGCAGTATTTT. V gene TRBV5-1 combines with J gene TRBJ2-3; no clear D. The germline V gene has CDR1 SGHRS and CDR2 YFSETQ. The V gene lost 0 bases and the J gene lost 0 bases, with 8 bases spanning the gap. The CDR3 loop spans 15 amino acids.

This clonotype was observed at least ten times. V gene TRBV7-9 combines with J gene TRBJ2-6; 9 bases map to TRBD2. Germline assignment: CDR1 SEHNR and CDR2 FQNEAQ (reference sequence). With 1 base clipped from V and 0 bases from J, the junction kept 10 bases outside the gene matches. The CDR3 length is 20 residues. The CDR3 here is CASSLGVLAGDDSGANVLTF. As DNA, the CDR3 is TGTGCCAGCAGCTTAGGAGTACTAGCGGGTGACGACTCTGGGGCCAACGTCCTGACTTTC.

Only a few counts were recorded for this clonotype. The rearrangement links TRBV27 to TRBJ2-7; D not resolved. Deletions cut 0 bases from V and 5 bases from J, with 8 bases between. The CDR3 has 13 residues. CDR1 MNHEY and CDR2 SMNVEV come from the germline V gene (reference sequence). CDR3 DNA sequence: TGTGCCAGCAGTTTATCGTCAAGGCACGAGCAGTACTTC. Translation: CASSLSSRHEQYF.

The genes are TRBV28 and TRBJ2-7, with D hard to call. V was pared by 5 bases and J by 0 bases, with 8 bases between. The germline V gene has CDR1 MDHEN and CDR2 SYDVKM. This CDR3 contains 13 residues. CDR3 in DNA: TGTGCCAGCAGTACGGGTTACTCCTACGAGCAGTACTTC. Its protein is CASSTGYSYEQYF.

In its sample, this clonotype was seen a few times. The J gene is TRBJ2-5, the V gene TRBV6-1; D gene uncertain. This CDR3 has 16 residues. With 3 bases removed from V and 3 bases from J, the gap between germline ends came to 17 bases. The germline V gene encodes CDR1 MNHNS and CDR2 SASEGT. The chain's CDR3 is CASSDTFSAVKETQYF. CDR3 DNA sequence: TGTGCCAGCAGTGACACCTTTTCCGCGGTGAAAGAGACCCAGTACTTC.

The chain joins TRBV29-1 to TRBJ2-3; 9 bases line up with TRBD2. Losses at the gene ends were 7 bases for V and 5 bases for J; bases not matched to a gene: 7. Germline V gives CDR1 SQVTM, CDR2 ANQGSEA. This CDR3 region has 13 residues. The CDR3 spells CSASPAGGDTQYF. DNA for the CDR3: TGCAGCGCCTCGCCAGCGGGAGGAGATACGCAGTATTTT.

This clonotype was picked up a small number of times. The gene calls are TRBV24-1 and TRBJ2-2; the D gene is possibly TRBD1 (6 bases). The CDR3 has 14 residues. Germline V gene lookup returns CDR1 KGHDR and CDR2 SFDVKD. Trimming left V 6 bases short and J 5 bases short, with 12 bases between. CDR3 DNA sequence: TGTGCCACCAGTCCGAACAGGGTTACCGGGGAGCTGTTTTTT. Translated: CATSPNRVTGELFF.

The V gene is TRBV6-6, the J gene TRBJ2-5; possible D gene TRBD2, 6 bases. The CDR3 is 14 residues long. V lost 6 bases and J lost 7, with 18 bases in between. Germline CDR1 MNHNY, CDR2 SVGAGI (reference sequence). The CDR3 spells CASSQTGVRGTQYF. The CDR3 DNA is TGTGCCAGCAGCCAAACCGGAGTGCGGGGGACCCAGTACTTC.

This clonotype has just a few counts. CDR3 protein: CSARLGSYEQYF. As DNA, the CDR3 is TGCAGTGCTAGGTTGGGATCCTACGAGCAGTACTTC. The chain carries TRBV20-1 and TRBJ2-7; no clear D gene. V lost 3 bases and J lost 1, with 7 bases in between. This CDR3 has 12 residues. Germline V gene lookup returns CDR1 DFQATT and CDR2 SNEGSKA (reference sequence).

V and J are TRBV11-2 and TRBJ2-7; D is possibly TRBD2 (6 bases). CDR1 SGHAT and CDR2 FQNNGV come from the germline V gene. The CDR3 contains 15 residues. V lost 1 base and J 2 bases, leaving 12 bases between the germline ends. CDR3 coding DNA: TGTGCCAGCAGCTTAGCCGTCGGGACTGCCTACGAGCAGTACTTC. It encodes CASSLAVGTAYEQYF.

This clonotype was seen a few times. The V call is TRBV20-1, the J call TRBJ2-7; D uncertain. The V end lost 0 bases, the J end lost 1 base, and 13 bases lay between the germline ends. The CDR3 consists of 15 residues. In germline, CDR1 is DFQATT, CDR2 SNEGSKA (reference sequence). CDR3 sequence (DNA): TGCAGTGCTAGAGATCATTCCGGAGCATCCTACGAGCAGTACTTC. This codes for CSARDHSGASYEQYF.

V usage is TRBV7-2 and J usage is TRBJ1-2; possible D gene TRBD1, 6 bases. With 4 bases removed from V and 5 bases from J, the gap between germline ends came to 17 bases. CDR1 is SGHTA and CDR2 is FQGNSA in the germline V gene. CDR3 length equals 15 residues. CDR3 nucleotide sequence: TGTGCCAGCAGCTCGACCCCTCAGGGGAAATATGGCTACACCTTC. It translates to CASSSTPQGKYGYTF.

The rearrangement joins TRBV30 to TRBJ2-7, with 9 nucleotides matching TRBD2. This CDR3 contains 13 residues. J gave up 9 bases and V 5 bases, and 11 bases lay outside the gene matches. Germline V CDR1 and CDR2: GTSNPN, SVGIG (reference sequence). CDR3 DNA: TGTGCCTGGCGGGTTAGCGGGGGTAACGTGCAGTACTTC. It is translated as CAWRVSGGNVQYF.

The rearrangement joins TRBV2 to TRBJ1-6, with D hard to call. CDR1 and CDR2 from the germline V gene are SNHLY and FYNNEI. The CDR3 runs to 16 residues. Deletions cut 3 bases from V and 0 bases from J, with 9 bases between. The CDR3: CASSDSRSSYNSPLHF. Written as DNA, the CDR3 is TGTGCCAGCAGTGATTCCCGGAGCTCCTATAATTCACCCCTCCACTTT.